This entry is about one T cell receptor (beta chain). This sample was taken from a study of T-cell memory formation after mild COVID-19. TCRdb re-called the 5' RACE reads with MiXCR, one entry per CDR3 protein. The table lists some 490,000 distinct CDR3 sequences, over 15% of them singletons, with 10% to 15% in the top ten. Germline-derived CDR1 and CDR2 are SNHLY and FYNNEI. The V and J ends lost 4 bases and 4 bases, in that order; junction bases with no gene match: 7. CDR3 length equals 15 residues. The chain employs TRBV2 and TRBJ1-5; 7 nucleotides line up with TRBD1. This receptor was taken from an adult woman who had mild COVID-19 (a few samples of this study predate the infection). Cell type and time point are not known. Specimen: PBMCs or a T cell subset sorted from them (not recorded which). Written as DNA, the CDR3 is TGTGCCAGCAGTGGGGCCGGGGGACAGAATCAGCCCCAGCATTTT. Its translation: CASSGAGGQNQPQHF.